The T cell receptor (beta chain) under discussion was sequenced for a study of T cell repertoires in ileal Crohn's disease. In the study overall: At surgery, roughly 35% of patients smoked, with median disease duration around 8 years.

Germline V lookup: CDR1 SGHTA, CDR2 FQGNSA. The CDR3 totals 14 residues. V shed 4 bases and J 5 bases; nucleotides not matched to a gene: 7. Measured with immunoSEQ multiplex PCR; TCRdb has only the in-frame clones, and not every one. The sample lists about 7,000 clones; less than 75% were seen once. The TCR comes from an adult with Crohn's disease. Sequencing was carried out using ileal tissue. J is TRBJ2-7 and V is TRBV7-2, with 8 bases that match TRBD1. CDR3 in DNA: TGTGCCAGCAGCTCGAGGACAGGGTCGGACGAGCAGTACTTC. Encoded protein: CASSSRTGSDEQYF.